This entry lists 27 T cell receptor beta chains sequenced from one sample in a study of T cell changes during pregnancy in multiple sclerosis. Profiled with immunoSEQ multiplex PCR; TCRdb holds only in-frame clones, not every one. The sample lists some 38,000 clones; around 91% were seen once. The sequencing used CD4+ T cells from peripheral blood mononuclear cells, collected in the second trimester of pregnancy. These receptors all come from a female donor in good health, enrolled as a control in a pregnancy study.

As regards this clone: The identical CDR3 is also encoded by other nucleotide sequences in the sample. The chain joins TRBV29-1 to TRBJ1-2, with 7 bases fitting TRBD1. V was clipped by 7 bases and J by 6 bases; unmatched bases: 8. Germline V CDR1 and CDR2: SQVTM, ANQGSEA. The CDR3 sequence is 12 residues long. CDR3 nucleotides: TGCAGCGCGATAGGGCAGGGGGATGGCTACACCTTC. This translates into CSAIGQGDGYTF.

The J gene is TRBJ1-3, the V gene TRBV29-1; 7 nucleotides align to TRBD1. The CDR3 is 16 amino acids. V shed 4 bases and J 0 bases; nucleotides not matched to a gene: 9. Germline loops: CDR1 SQVTM, CDR2 ANQGSEA. The CDR3 DNA reads as TGCAGCGTTGGAACCTCAGGGGGACGCTCTGGAAACACCATATATTTT. The encoded protein is CSVGTSGGRSGNTIYF.

The CDR3 bases are TGTGCCAGCAGCTTAGCCGACGGCCGGGGGGAGACCCAGTACTTC. Translation: CASSLADGRGETQYF. The chain recombines TRBV7-9 with TRBJ2-5, with a possible D match to TRBD2 (6 bases). Germline CDR1 is SEHNR and CDR2 is FQNEAQ (reference sequence). The CDR3 is 15 amino acids. V was pared by 0 bases and J by 5 bases, with 13 bases between.

This clone was detected only a few times. This CDR3 is CASSHTVNTEAFF. CDR3 nucleotides: TGCGCCAGCAGCCATACGGTGAACACTGAAGCTTTCTTT. The V gene is TRBV4-1, the J gene TRBJ1-1; the D is unclear. CDR3 length: 13 amino acids. Per germline, CDR1 MGHRA and CDR2 YSYEKL. V lost 3 bases, J lost 0 bases, and 5 bases lay in between.

This clone was seen a handful of times. The genes are TRBV7-2 and TRBJ1-5, with 7 bases fitting TRBD1. The trim removed 5 bases at V and 3 bases at J, leaving 4 bases unmatched. Germline V gene sequence: CDR1 SGHTA, CDR2 FQGNSA. The CDR3 extends over 14 amino acids. The CDR3 is CASSMTGPNQPQHF. CDR3 nucleotide sequence: TGTGCCAGCAGCATGACAGGGCCCAATCAGCCCCAGCATTTT.

V and J are TRBV5-1 and TRBJ1-5, with D perhaps TRBD1 (5 bases). Germline-derived CDR1 and CDR2 are SGHRS and YFSETQ. Deletions cut 0 bases from V and 7 bases from J, with 14 bases between. This CDR3 comprises 15 residues. The DNA of the CDR3 is TGCGCCAGCAGCTTGGCGGGCAGGGCGGCCCAGCCCCAGCATTTT. Amino acids: CASSLAGRAAQPQHF.

The rearrangement links TRBV7-2 to TRBJ2-1; 11 bases map to TRBD2. CDR3 length: 18 amino acids. From germline, CDR1 is SGHTA and CDR2 FQGNSA. Germline trimming cut 4 bases from V and 7 bases from J; bases unmatched to any gene: 15. The CDR3 DNA follows: TGTGCCAGCAGCTACCAGATCATAGCGGGGGGGATGAAAAATGAGCAGTTCTTC. Protein: CASSYQIIAGGMKNEQFF.

The genes are TRBV6-6 and TRBJ1-3; D is possibly TRBD1 (6 bases). Germline CDR1 reads MNHNY; CDR2 reads SVGAGI (reference sequence). V gave up 8 bases and J gave up 0 bases, with 14 bases separating them. The CDR3 has 15 residues. CDR3 nucleotides: TGTGCCAGCCTCAGGGACACCAACTCTGGAAACACCATATATTTT. Translating gives CASLRDTNSGNTIYF.

The rearrangement joins TRBV18 to TRBJ2-3, with D possibly matching TRBD2 (6 bases). CDR3 length: 15 residues. Trimming took 6 bases from V and 1 from J, leaving 14 bases between them. In germline, CDR1 is KGHSH, CDR2 LQKENI. This chain's CDR3 is CASSRERTGTDTQYF. The CDR3 bases are TGTGCCAGCTCCCGGGAGAGGACGGGCACAGATACGCAGTATTTT.

The V and J genes are TRBV19 and TRBJ1-1; tentatively, D is TRBD1 (6 bases). V was pared by 4 bases and J by 0 bases, with 12 bases between. Germline lookup yields CDR1 LNHDA and CDR2 SQIVND (reference sequence). This CDR3 comprises 15 residues. DNA for the CDR3: TGTGCCAGTAGTACCCACAGGGCTTTGAACACTGAAGCTTTCTTT. Translated, it gives CASSTHRALNTEAFF.

CDR3 DNA: TGTGCCAGTTCCCCACAGGGGGGGAATCAGCCCCAGCATTTT. It codes for CASSPQGGNQPQHF. The chain uses TRBV6-1 and TRBJ1-5; TRBD1 aligns across 8 bases. Germline V gene data show CDR1 as MNHNS and CDR2 as SASEGT. The J segment lost 4 bases and the V segment lost 9 bases, leaving 8 bases of the junction unmatched. The CDR3 spans 14 residues.

This clone was recorded only once. The chain couples TRBV12-1 to TRBJ2-1; TRBD1 is taken as the D call from the table, unchecked against the DNA. TRBV12-1 is a recognized pseudogene. CDR3 length: 15 residues. The CDR3 nucleotides are TGTGCCAGCAGCCCCGGCCAGGGTAACTACAATGAGCAGTTCTTC. It yields the protein CASSPGQGNYNEQFF.

The CDR3 loop reads CASSRTPDGANVLTF. As DNA, the CDR3 is TGCGCCAGCAGCCGGACTCCGGATGGGGCCAACGTCCTGACTTTC. The chain recombines TRBV4-3 with TRBJ2-6; D is possibly TRBD2 (5 bases). Germline CDR1 reads LGHNA; CDR2 reads YSLEER. With 4 bases removed from V and 3 bases from J, the gap between germline ends came to 10 bases. The CDR3 covers 15 residues.

The V call is TRBV20-1, the J call TRBJ1-2; unclear D gene. Trimming pared 4 bases from V and 8 bases from J, leaving 5 bases between. CDR1 and CDR2 from the germline V gene are DFQATT and SNEGSKA (reference sequence). This CDR3 contains 9 residues. Here the CDR3 reads CSANEGYTF. For the CDR3, the DNA is TGCAGTGCTAATGAGGGCTACACCTTC.

DNA of the CDR3: TGTGCCAGCAGCCCCGAAGCGGGGCGGTACAATGAGCAGTTCTTC. Translated, it gives CASSPEAGRYNEQFF. The rearrangement joins TRBV7-8 to TRBJ2-1; 7 bases map to TRBD2. Unmatched junction bases numbered 8, after V lost 5 bases and J lost 4 bases. Per germline, CDR1 SGHVS and CDR2 FQNEAQ. The CDR3 has 15 residues.

The chain is built from TRBV19 and TRBJ2-7; 10 bases line up with TRBD1. Germline V CDR1 and CDR2: LNHDA, SQIVND (reference sequence). This CDR3 is built from 12 residues. V was clipped by 6 bases and J by 6 bases; unmatched bases: 2. CDR3 sequence: CASSDRGREQYF. The CDR3 DNA sequence: TGTGCCAGTAGCGACAGGGGGCGCGAGCAGTACTTC.

The chain carries TRBV19 and TRBJ2-4; no clear D. Germline-derived CDR1 and CDR2 are LNHDA and SQIVND (reference sequence). CDR3 length: 16 residues. With 3 bases removed from V and 2 bases from J, the gap between germline ends came to 14 bases. In DNA form, the CDR3 reads TGTGCCAGTAGTATCGTTCTAGTGCCTCCCAAAAACATTCAGTACTTC. This encodes CASSIVLVPPKNIQYF.

The chain links TRBV25-1 to TRBJ1-4; D perhaps matches TRBD1 (5 bases). Germline V gene sequence: CDR1 MGHDK, CDR2 SYGVNS. This CDR3 spans 12 amino acids. V lost 4 bases, J lost 7 bases, and 7 bases lay in between. DNA of the CDR3: TGTGCCAGCAGTGCAGGGTTTGAAAAACTGTTTTTT. Residues: CASSAGFEKLFF.

V is TRBV18 and J is TRBJ2-7; D uncertain. This CDR3 comprises 15 residues. CDR1 and CDR2 (germline): KGHSH, LQKENI. V was clipped by 3 bases and J by 4 bases, with 16 bases between them. The CDR3 here is CASSPLVTATYEQYF. The CDR3 nucleotides are TGTGCCAGCTCACCCCTCGTCACAGCAACTTACGAGCAGTACTTC.

The table lists this clone with a count of one. Compared with germline, one end of the junction differs, possibly owing to a read error. The sample contains more than one DNA sequence encoding this CDR3. The chain employs TRBV18 and TRBJ2-7; maybe TRBD2 (5 bases). The CDR3 sequence is 14 residues long. Germline lookup yields CDR1 KGHSH and CDR2 LQKENI. The CDR3: CASSPRADTYEQYF. CDR3 nucleotide sequence: TGCGCCAGCTCACCGAGGGCGGATACCTACGAGCAGTACTTC.

This chain connects TRBV15 to TRBJ2-1; D might be TRBD2 (6 bases). The CDR3 is 16 amino acids. The V and J ends lost 3 bases and 9 bases respectively, with 21 bases between them. Per germline, CDR1 LNHNV and CDR2 YYDKDF (reference sequence). The CDR3 DNA sequence: TGTGCCACCAGCAGCTGGCGGGGACTTTCCCCGGGTGAGCAGTTCTTC. It is translated as CATSSWRGLSPGEQFF.

The chain recombines TRBV10-3 with TRBJ1-2, with 7 bases aligning to TRBD1. The V gene's germline CDR1 is ENHRY and CDR2 SYGVKD. V shed 6 bases and J 4 bases; nucleotides not matched to a gene: 29. The CDR3 totals 21 residues. The CDR3 DNA reads TGTGCCATCAGGGTGGTGGCGATAATCATGGCCGGGACAGAAGAACGCTATGGCTACACCTTC. Protein product: CAIRVVAIIMAGTEERYGYTF.

The V gene is TRBV6-4, the J gene TRBJ2-1; no definite D call. Trimming stripped 4 bases from V and 3 bases from J, with 13 bases between. CDR3 size: 15 residues. CDR1 MRHNA and CDR2 SNTAGT come from the germline V gene. The CDR3 spells CASSVEVFGYNEQFF. The CDR3 DNA reads as TGTGCCAGCAGTGTAGAAGTTTTTGGCTACAATGAGCAGTTCTTC.

The V call is TRBV7-9, the J call TRBJ2-1, with 14 bases identical to TRBD2. The CDR3 runs 18 residues. J gave up 0 bases and V 2 bases, and 3 bases lay outside the gene matches. CDR1 is SEHNR and CDR2 is FQNEAQ in the germline V gene (reference sequence). The CDR3 loop reads CASSLRTSGGYSYNEQFF. The CDR3 DNA follows: TGTGCCAGCAGCTTAAGGACTAGCGGGGGGTACTCCTACAATGAGCAGTTCTTC.

The chain employs TRBV7-2 and TRBJ1-2; D call uncertain. The germline CDR1 and CDR2 sequences are SGHTA and FQGNSA. With 8 bases removed from V and 5 bases from J, the gap between germline ends came to 12 bases. The CDR3 runs 12 residues. DNA for the CDR3: TGTGCCAGCTCTCCAGGACTTTATGGCTACACCTTC. Its protein product is CASSPGLYGYTF.

Written as DNA, the CDR3 is TGTGCCAGTAGAATGGGACAGGGGGAGCTGTTTTTT. It yields the protein CASRMGQGELFF. V usage is TRBV19 and J usage is TRBJ2-2, with 7 bases fitting TRBD1. The CDR3 loop spans 12 amino acids. The junction had 3 bases not matched to a gene; V was cut back by 6 bases and J by 8 bases. The germline V gene encodes CDR1 LNHDA and CDR2 SQIVND (reference sequence).

This clone was seen only a few times. This sequence joins TRBV19 and TRBJ2-3; 8 bases line up with TRBD2. This CDR3 contains 18 residues. The J segment lost 0 bases and the V segment lost 3 bases, leaving 11 bases of the junction unmatched. CDR1 LNHDA and CDR2 SQIVND come from the germline V gene (reference sequence). The CDR3 nucleotides are TGTGCCAGTAGTATCTTCGCGGGGGGACCCTCTAGCACAGATACGCAGTATTTT. Its translation: CASSIFAGGPSSTDTQYF.